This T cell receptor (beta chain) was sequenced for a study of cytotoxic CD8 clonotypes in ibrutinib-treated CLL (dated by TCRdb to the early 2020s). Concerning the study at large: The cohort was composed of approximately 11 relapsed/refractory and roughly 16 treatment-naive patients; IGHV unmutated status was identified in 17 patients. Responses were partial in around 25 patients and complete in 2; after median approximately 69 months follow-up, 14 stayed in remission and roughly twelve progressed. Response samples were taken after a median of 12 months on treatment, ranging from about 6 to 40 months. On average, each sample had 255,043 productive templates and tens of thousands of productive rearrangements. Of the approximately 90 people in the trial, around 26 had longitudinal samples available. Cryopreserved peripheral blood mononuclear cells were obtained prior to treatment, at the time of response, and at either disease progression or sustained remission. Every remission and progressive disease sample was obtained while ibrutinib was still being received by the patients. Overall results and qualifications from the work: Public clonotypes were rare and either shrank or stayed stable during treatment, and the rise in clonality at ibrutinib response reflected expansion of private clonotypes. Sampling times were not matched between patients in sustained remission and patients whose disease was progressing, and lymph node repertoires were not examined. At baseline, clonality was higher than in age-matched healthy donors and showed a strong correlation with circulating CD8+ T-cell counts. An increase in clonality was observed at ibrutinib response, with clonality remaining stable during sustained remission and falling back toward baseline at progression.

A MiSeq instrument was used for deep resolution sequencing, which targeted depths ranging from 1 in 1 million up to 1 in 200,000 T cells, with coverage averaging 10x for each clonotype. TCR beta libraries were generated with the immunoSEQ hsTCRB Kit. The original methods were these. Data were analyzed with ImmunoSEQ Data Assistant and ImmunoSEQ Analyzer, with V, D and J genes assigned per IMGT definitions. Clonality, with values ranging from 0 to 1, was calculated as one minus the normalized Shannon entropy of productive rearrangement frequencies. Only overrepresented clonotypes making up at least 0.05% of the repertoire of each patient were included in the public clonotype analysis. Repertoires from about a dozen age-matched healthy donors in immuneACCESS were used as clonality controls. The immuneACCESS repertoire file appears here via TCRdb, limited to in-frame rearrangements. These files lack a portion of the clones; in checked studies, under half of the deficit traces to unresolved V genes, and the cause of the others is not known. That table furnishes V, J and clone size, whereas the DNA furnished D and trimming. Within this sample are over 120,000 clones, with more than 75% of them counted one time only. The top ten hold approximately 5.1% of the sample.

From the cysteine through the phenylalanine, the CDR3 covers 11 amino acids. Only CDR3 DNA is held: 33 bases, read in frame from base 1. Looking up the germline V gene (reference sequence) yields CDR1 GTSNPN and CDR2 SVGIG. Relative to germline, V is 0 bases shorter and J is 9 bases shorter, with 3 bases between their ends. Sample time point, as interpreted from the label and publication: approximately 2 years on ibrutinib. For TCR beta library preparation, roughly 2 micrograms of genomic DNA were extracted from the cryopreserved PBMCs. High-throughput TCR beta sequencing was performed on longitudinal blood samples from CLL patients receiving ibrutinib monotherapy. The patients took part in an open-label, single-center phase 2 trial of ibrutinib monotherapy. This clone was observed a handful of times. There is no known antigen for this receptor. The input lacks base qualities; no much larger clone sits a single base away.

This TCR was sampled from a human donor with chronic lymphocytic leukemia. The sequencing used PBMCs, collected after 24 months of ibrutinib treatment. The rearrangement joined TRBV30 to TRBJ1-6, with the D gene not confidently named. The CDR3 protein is CAWSVGSPLHF. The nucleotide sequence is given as TGTGCCTGGAGTGTAGGTTCACCCCTCCACTTT.